Following are 12 T cell receptor beta chains from one sample sequenced in a study of T cells after yellow fever vaccination (dated by TCRdb to about 2019). Read against the paper, the sample's treatment or condition label means: live attenuated yellow fever vaccine strain. Libraries came from 5' RACE. The instrument was an Illumina HiSeq 2500. TCRdb trimmed public reads at Q25 via fastp, called clones via MiXCR and kept in-frame beta chains. Rows are unified per CDR3 protein, each entry keeping the most common DNA and genes. The sample data list 150,000 to 200,000 distinct CDR3 sequences, and around 7.3% of these were observed just once. The ten largest clones capture 2.5% of the sample. Sample: CD4+ T cells sorted from PBMCs, taken 5 to 6 days after the first yellow fever vaccination. These receptors came from a young man who received the YFV17D yellow fever vaccine.

This clonotype was seen many times. V gene TRBV5-1 combines with J gene TRBJ2-5, with unresolved D. Between the trimmed V and J ends, which lost 6 bases and 1 base, there was a span of 13 bases. Germline V gives CDR1 SGHRS, CDR2 YFSETQ. This CDR3 is built from 14 residues. The CDR3 region is CASTSVGIQETQYF. In DNA, the CDR3 is TGCGCCAGCACCTCCGTTGGAATCCAAGAGACCCAGTACTTC. The complete variable domain, with remaining parts taken from reference TRBV5-1 and TRBJ2-5, reads KAGVTQTPRYLIKTRGQQVTLSCSPISGHRSVSWYQQTPGQGLQFLFEYFSETQRNKGNFPGRFSGRQFSNSRSEMNVSTLELGDSALYLCASTSVGIQETQYFGPGTRLLVL.

The rearrangement links TRBV7-2 to TRBJ2-1; 14 nucleotides line up with TRBD2. Germline CDR1 is SGHTA and CDR2 is FQGNSA. The CDR3 spans 16 residues. J was trimmed by 5 bases and V by 3 bases; bases with no gene match: 3. The CDR3 is CASSFGTSGGHNEQFF. DNA for the CDR3: TGTGCCAGCAGCTTCGGGACTAGCGGGGGACACAATGAGCAGTTCTTC.

Regarding this clonotype: A much larger clone differs from this one at a single base, so this may be a read error. V usage is TRBV6-2 or TRBV6-3 and J usage is TRBJ1-5, with 7 bases aligning to TRBD1. The CDR3 has 15 residues. The V gene's germline CDR1 is MNHEY and CDR2 SVGEGT. Written as DNA, the CDR3 is TGTGCCAGCAGTTACCTCGAAGGGGGCAAGCAGCCCCAGCATTTT. This gives the protein CASSYLEGGKQPQHF.

This clonotype has at least ten counts. The rearrangement joins TRBV29-1 to TRBJ2-5; D is possibly TRBD2 (6 bases). CDR1 is SQVTM, CDR2 ANQGSEA, per germline. Trimming shortened V by 4 bases and J by 1 base, and 10 bases separated the two germline ends. The CDR3 consists of 13 residues. CDR3 in amino acids: CSVVGLFQETQYF. The CDR3 nucleotides are TGCAGCGTTGTAGGACTATTCCAAGAGACCCAGTACTTC.

This clonotype occurred a few times. The chain couples TRBV6-5 to TRBJ1-2, with D hard to call. The germline gives CDR1 MNHEY, CDR2 SVGAGI. The CDR3 totals 13 residues. The V and J ends lost 2 bases and 6 bases respectively, with 10 bases between them. CDR3 nucleotide sequence: TGTGCCAGCAGTTACCTCAATTCGGATGGCTACACCTTC. Encoded protein: CASSYLNSDGYTF.

This clonotype was seen many times. V is TRBV11-2 and J is TRBJ2-1; TRBD2 is a possible D gene (6 bases). The V end lost 1 base, the J end lost 4 bases, and 11 bases lay between the germline ends. CDR3 size: 15 residues. Germline V gene sequence: CDR1 SGHAT, CDR2 FQNNGV. CDR3: CASSLGGTPYNEQFF. The DNA for the CDR3 is TGTGCCAGCAGCTTAGGCGGGACCCCTTACAATGAGCAGTTCTTC.

This clonotype was seen repeatedly, ten times or more. CDR3 nucleotide sequence: TGTGCCACCAGTGACCCCGGGACAGGAAGTCGTGATGAGCAGTTCTTC. This gives the protein CATSDPGTGSRDEQFF. The V gene is TRBV24-1, the J gene TRBJ2-1; TRBD1 aligns across 8 bases. The CDR3 is 16 amino acids. The V gene end was trimmed by 4 bases and the J gene end by 8 bases; junction bases not matched to a gene: 12. The germline V gene encodes CDR1 KGHDR and CDR2 SFDVKD.

There are many counts of this clonotype. The chain uses TRBV5-1 and TRBJ2-3; 7 nucleotides match TRBD1. The CDR3 consists of 15 residues. V trimming: 4 bases; J trimming: 0 bases; junction bases outside the gene matches: 5. Germline V gene lookup returns CDR1 SGHRS and CDR2 YFSETQ. The DNA for the CDR3 is TGCGCCAGCAGCACCCGACAGGGTAGCACAGATACGCAGTATTTT. Protein product: CASSTRQGSTDTQYF.

This clonotype came up many times. V is TRBV5-1 and J is TRBJ2-3; TRBD2 might be the D (6 bases). V was pared by 4 bases and J by 5 bases, with 20 bases between. This CDR3 has 16 residues. The germline gives CDR1 SGHRS, CDR2 YFSETQ. CDR3 sequence reads: CASSPSGWEVGDTQYF. The CDR3 coding sequence is TGCGCCAGCAGCCCCTCGGGATGGGAGGTAGGAGATACGCAGTATTTT.

A few counts support this clonotype. The rearrangement joins TRBV13 to TRBJ1-6; 8 bases match TRBD1. V lost 3 bases to trimming and J lost 10 bases; unmatched junction nucleotides: 8. The germline gives CDR1 PRHDT, CDR2 FYEKMQ (reference sequence). This CDR3 spans 15 amino acids. The CDR3 DNA reads TGTGCCAGCAGCTTCCAGGGGGCGCGTAGCTCACCCCTCCACTTT. Translating it yields CASSFQGARSSPLHF. Looking up the rest from reference TRBV13 and TRBJ1-6 gives the full variable domain: AAGVIQSPRHLIKEKRETATLKCYPIPRHDTVYWYQQGPGQDPQFLISFYEKMQSDKGSIPDRFSAQQFSDYHSELNMSSLELGDSALYFCASSFQGARSSPLHFGNGTRLTVT.

At least ten counts were recorded for this clonotype. This sequence joins TRBV19 and TRBJ1-2; tentative D call: TRBD1 (6 bases). Per the germline V gene, CDR1 is LNHDA and CDR2 is SQIVND (reference sequence). There are 15 residues in the CDR3. V dropped 6 bases and J dropped 4 bases, with 18 bases sitting between them. DNA for the CDR3: TGTGCCAGTAGCACGACAGGCTTCGGCGCCTATGGCTACACCTTC. Its translation: CASSTTGFGAYGYTF.

At least ten counts were recorded for this clonotype. The chain is built from TRBV28 and TRBJ2-5; D remains ambiguous. The CDR3 totals 13 residues. Germline V CDR1 and CDR2: MDHEN, SYDVKM. The V end was cut by 8 bases, the J end by 2 bases, with 12 bases between. The CDR3 bases are TGTGCCAGCCAGGCTTCCCAACAAGAGACCCAGTACTTC. Translated: CASQASQQETQYF. The variable domain in full, with the rest retrieved from reference TRBV28 and TRBJ2-5, is DVKVTQSSRYLVKRTGEKVFLECVQDMDHENMFWYRQDPGLGLRLIYFSYDVKMKEKGDIPEGYSVSREKKERFSLILESASTNQTSMYLCASQASQQETQYFGPGTRLLVL.